Following are 12 T cell receptor beta chains from one sample sequenced in a study of blood T cell repertoires in COVID-19. The protocol was immunoSEQ multiplex PCR, while the TCRdb copy is restricted to in-frame clones and leaves out a portion. The table lists 120,000 to 150,000 clones, roughly four fifths of them singletons. Sequencing input: peripheral blood. The receptors come from a man aged 80 or over with acute or convalescent COVID-19.

J is TRBJ2-3 and V is TRBV11-3; 8 bases are a match to TRBD2. The junction had 5 bases not matched to a gene; V was cut back by 5 bases and J by 1 base. From germline, CDR1 is SGHNT and CDR2 YENEEA. CDR3 length: 15 residues. The CDR3 DNA reads TGTGCCAGCAGCCCCCGAGCGGGAGGCACAGATACGCAGTATTTT. It encodes CASSPRAGGTDTQYF.

The chain joins TRBV27 to TRBJ1-5; D remains unclear. CDR1 and CDR2 (germline): MNHEY, SMNVEV (reference sequence). The CDR3 spans 15 residues. The V and J ends lost 5 bases and 0 bases respectively, with 11 bases between them. CDR3 amino acids: CASSPRTNSNQPQHF. The CDR3 DNA sequence: TGTGCCAGCAGTCCCAGGACTAATAGCAATCAGCCCCAGCATTTT.

V gene TRBV2 combines with J gene TRBJ1-4; D is unclear. This CDR3 region has 15 residues. The germline V gene encodes CDR1 SNHLY and CDR2 FYNNEI. With 6 bases removed from V and 3 bases from J, the gap between germline ends came to 14 bases. This chain's CDR3 is CASSEERAPNEKLFF. In nucleotides, the CDR3 is TGTGCCAGCAGCGAGGAGAGGGCTCCTAATGAAAAACTGTTTTTT.

This clone showed up many times. This CDR3 is CSGRTGATNEKLFF. The CDR3 nucleotides read TGCAGCGGTAGAACAGGAGCAACTAATGAAAAACTGTTTTTT. The chain is built from TRBV29-1 and TRBJ1-4; tentative D call: TRBD1 (5 bases). The CDR3 length is 14 residues. The germline gives CDR1 SQVTM, CDR2 ANQGSEA. Trimming took 7 bases from V and 0 from J, leaving 12 bases between them.

The chain couples TRBV7-9 to TRBJ1-4; D is unresolved. Germline assignment: CDR1 SEHNR and CDR2 FQNEAQ (reference sequence). The V and J ends lost 0 bases and 8 bases respectively, with 7 bases between them. The CDR3 contains 13 residues. The CDR3, as DNA: TGTGCCAGCAGCTTAGCGGGCAGGGAAAAACTGTTTTTT. It is translated as CASSLAGREKLFF.

This clone was recorded once. The rearrangement uses TRBV4-1 and TRBJ2-4, with D tentatively TRBD2 (6 bases). The CDR3 totals 15 residues. CDR1 and CDR2 from the germline V gene are MGHRA and YSYEKL. Deletions cut 4 bases from V and 5 bases from J, with 15 bases between. CDR3 in DNA: TGCGCCAGCAGCCTCCCCCCGTCGGGGGAAAACATTCAGTACTTC. This encodes CASSLPPSGENIQYF.

This sequence joins TRBV2 and TRBJ1-4; D may be TRBD1 (5 bases). This CDR3 is built from 15 residues. The germline V and J ends were trimmed by 4 bases and 0 bases, with 9 bases remaining between them. In germline, CDR1 is SNHLY, CDR2 FYNNEI. The CDR3 sequence is CASSVQGSTNEKLFF. CDR3 coding DNA: TGTGCCAGCAGTGTTCAGGGTTCAACTAATGAAAAACTGTTTTTT.

The V call is TRBV18, the J call TRBJ1-6; D uncertain. V was trimmed by 3 bases and J by 9 bases, leaving 9 bases between them. The CDR3 spans 13 residues. Germline values: CDR1 KGHSH, CDR2 LQKENI. The CDR3 region has the DNA TGTGCCAGCTCACCTGGGCTTGGTTCACCCCTCCACTTT. Amino acid sequence: CASSPGLGSPLHF.

CDR3 in amino acids: CASSFRTGNTGELFF. In DNA form, the CDR3 reads TGTGCCAGCTCCTTCCGCACGGGGAACACCGGGGAGCTGTTTTTT. This chain links TRBV18 with TRBJ2-2; D call uncertain. Per germline, CDR1 KGHSH and CDR2 LQKENI. The V end lost 6 bases, the J end lost 1 base, and 12 bases lay between the germline ends. The CDR3 has 15 amino acids.

This clone came up once. The chain links TRBV6-5 to TRBJ2-3; 7 positions match TRBD1. The CDR3 length is 14 residues. With V trimmed by 2 bases and J by 4 bases, 3 bases remained unmatched. In germline, CDR1 is MNHEY, CDR2 SVGAGI. Here the CDR3 reads CASSYVQGADTQYF. In DNA, the CDR3 is TGTGCCAGCAGTTACGTTCAGGGGGCAGATACGCAGTATTTT.

This clone has a handful of counts. The V gene is TRBV6-6, the J gene TRBJ2-5, with 8 positions matching TRBD1. Trimming cost V 5 bases and J 2 bases; bases outside gene matches: 7. The CDR3 contains 15 residues. Germline assignment: CDR1 MNHNY and CDR2 SVGAGI (reference sequence). The CDR3 nucleotides read TGTGCCAGCAGTACCCTAGACAGGGGTCAAGAGACCCAGTACTTC. Translated, it gives CASSTLDRGQETQYF.

This sequence joins TRBV5-1 and TRBJ2-1; no definite D call. V was shortened by 3 bases and J by 9 bases, with 13 bases between the two germline ends. The germline gives CDR1 SGHRS, CDR2 YFSETQ. The CDR3 is 13 residues long. DNA for the CDR3: TGCGCCAGCAGCTGGAGTCTGGCGAGTGAGCAGTTCTTC. Translating gives CASSWSLASEQFF.